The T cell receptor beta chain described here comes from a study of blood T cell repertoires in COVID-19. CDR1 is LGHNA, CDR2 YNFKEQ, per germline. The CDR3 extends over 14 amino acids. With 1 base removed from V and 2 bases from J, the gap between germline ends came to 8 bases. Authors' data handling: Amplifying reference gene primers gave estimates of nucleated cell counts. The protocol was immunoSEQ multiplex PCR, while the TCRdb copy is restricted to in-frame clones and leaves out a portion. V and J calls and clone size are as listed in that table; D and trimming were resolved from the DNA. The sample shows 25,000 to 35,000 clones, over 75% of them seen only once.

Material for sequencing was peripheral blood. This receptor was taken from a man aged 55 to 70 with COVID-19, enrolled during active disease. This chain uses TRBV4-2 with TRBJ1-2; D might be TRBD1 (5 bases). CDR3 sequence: CASSQGGENYGYTF. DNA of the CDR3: TGTGCCAGCAGCCAAGGGGGGGAGAACTATGGCTACACCTTC.